This TCR beta chain was identified during a study of Ad26.COV2.S vaccination and SARS-CoV-2 variants. As concerns this clone: Its antigen is unknown.

The repertoire was sequenced with immunoSEQ multiplex PCR; TCRdb's copy has only in-frame clones and lacks some. The sample lists about 680,000 clones; 89% were seen once. Study findings and constraints: People who got the vaccine had more spike-specific TCR breadth than people who got placebo. Post-vaccination spike-specific CD8+ and CD4+ T cell responses reportedly had substantial breadth.

Treatment noted: over 15 received Ad26.COV2.S at low or high dose, single or two shots; roughly 5 received placebo; per-sample allocation not given. Sample collection was performed on day 63 after the first vaccine or placebo injection. The V gene lost 7 bases and the J gene lost 8 bases, with 0 bases spanning the gap. CDR3 length equals 8 residues. The source material was peripheral blood, sampled in a trial of Ad26.COV2.S vaccine versus placebo. This clonotype originated in a person aged 18 to 65 who received the Ad26.COV2.S COVID-19 vaccine or a placebo. The rearrangement uses TRBV23-1 and TRBJ2-1; D gene ambiguous. TRBV23-1 qualifies as an ORF whose function is uncertain. As DNA, the CDR3 is TGCGCCAGCAATGAGCAGTTCTTC. Translation gives CASNEQFF.